This TCR beta chain was captured in a study of blood T cell repertoires in COVID-19. Trimming removed 1 base at V and 0 bases at J, with 16 bases between. The CDR3 has 17 residues. The germline gives CDR1 SGHRS, CDR2 YFSETQ. Generated by immunoSEQ multiplex PCR, the TCRdb table keeps only in-frame clones and is missing some. The table has roughly 290,000 clones, roughly 89% seen once. Sequencing was performed on PBMCs or T cells enriched from blood (not recorded which). The J gene is TRBJ1-2, the V gene TRBV5-1; D remains unclear. The sequence derives from a woman aged 40 to 50 who had recovered from COVID-19. This CDR3 reads CASSLISLLNANYGYTF. In DNA form, the CDR3 reads TGCGCCAGCAGCTTGATCTCCCTCCTTAATGCTAACTATGGCTACACCTTC.